The 4 T cell receptor beta chains below all came from one sample that was sequenced in a study of T cell repertoires in cytomegalovirus infection. TCRdb re-called the reads through MiXCR, storing one row per CDR3 protein. The sample shows about 680,000 distinct CDR3 sequences, less than 25% of them seen only once. Sequenced material: CD8+ T cells from PBMCs. The receptor set was obtained from a human donor in good health (CMV status not recorded). Some clones in this sample may be carry-over from other donors' samples.

The chain couples TRBV7-9 to TRBJ1-3; a weak D match, TRBD1 (6 bases). The length of the CDR3 is 14 residues. Trimming shortened V by 8 bases and J by 0 bases, and 11 bases separated the two germline ends. Germline values: CDR1 SEHNR, CDR2 FQNEAQ (reference sequence). This chain's CDR3 is CASGQSPSGNTIYF. CDR3 nucleotide sequence: TGTGCCAGCGGACAGTCCCCCTCTGGAAACACCATATATTTT. The entire variable domain, with the rest obtained from reference TRBV7-9 and TRBJ1-3, is as follows: DTGVSQNPRHKITKRGQNVTFRCDPISEHNRLYWYRQTLGQGPEFLTYFQNEAQLEKSRLLSDRFSAERPKGSFSTLEIQRTEQGDSAMYLCASGQSPSGNTIYFGEGSWLTVV.

The V and J genes are TRBV7-9 and TRBJ1-2, with D possibly TRBD1 on 5 matching bases. This CDR3 spans 13 amino acids. With 4 bases removed from V and 8 bases from J, the gap between germline ends came to 14 bases. The germline V gene has CDR1 SEHNR and CDR2 FQNEAQ (reference sequence). The CDR3 here is CASSSMGAGGYTF. The CDR3 bases are TGTGCCAGCAGCTCTATGGGAGCAGGGGGCTACACCTTC.

Details on this clonotype: A much larger clone differs from this one at a single base, so this may be a read error. The rearrangement uses TRBV7-6 and TRBJ2-3; 8 positions agree with TRBD2. This CDR3 is built from 15 residues. The J segment lost 1 base and the V segment lost 4 bases, leaving 4 bases of the junction unmatched. Germline CDR1 SGHVS, CDR2 FNYEAQ. As DNA, the CDR3 is TGTGCCAGCAGCTGTTCGCGGGGGGGCACAGATACGCAGTATTTT. Protein: CASSCSRGGTDTQYF.

This clonotype came up a few times. This rearrangement joins TRBV5-1 to TRBJ2-2, with 7 bases matching TRBD1. Germline V gene data show CDR1 as SGHRS and CDR2 as YFSETQ. The CDR3 spans 17 residues. J was trimmed by 0 bases and V by 0 bases; bases with no gene match: 5. The CDR3 is CASSLAPDRANTGELFF. The CDR3 nucleotides are TGCGCCAGCAGCTTGGCCCCAGACAGGGCGAACACCGGGGAGCTGTTTTTT. The full variable domain, rest sourced from reference TRBV5-1 and TRBJ2-2, is KAGVTQTPRYLIKTRGQQVTLSCSPISGHRSVSWYQQTPGQGLQFLFEYFSETQRNKGNFPGRFSGRQFSNSRSEMNVSTLELGDSALYLCASSLAPDRANTGELFFGEGSRLTVL.